The clone carrying this T cell receptor beta chain was detected a few times. This specimen comes from a study of T-cell reconstitution after alpha-beta-depleted transplantation in children. The TCRbeta library was prepared with unique molecular identifiers. TCRdb processed the PCR reads anew with MiXCR; each CDR3 protein has one entry. The sample holds over 400,000 distinct CDR3 sequences, under 15% seen once. This CDR3 has 18 residues. J is TRBJ2-5 and V is TRBV21-1; the D call TRBD1 from the table was never checked on the DNA. TRBV21-1 is termed a pseudogene. This TCR derives from a human donor who donated a stem cell graft to a child with combined immunodeficiency. Material: PBMCs from the stem cell graft donor, obtained from the stem cell graft. The CDR3 loop reads CASSARDFGTGFTETQYF. DNA for the CDR3: TGTGCCAGCAGCGCCCGAGATTTCGGGACAGGGTTTACGGAGACCCAGTACTTC.